The sequence of this TCR beta chain was determined in a study of T cells after somatic rescue of genetic block. Using immunoSEQ multiplex PCR, the repertoire was profiled, and TCRdb retains in-frame clones only, with some absent. The table records 10,000 or so clones, 71% of them present only once. The CDR3 is 11 amino acids. Deletions cut 10 bases from V and 0 bases from J, with 7 bases between. Germline V gene sequence: CDR1 SNHLY, CDR2 FYNNEI. The chain is built from TRBV2 and TRBJ2-7, with no clear D. The sample consisted of peripheral blood mononuclear cells (PBMCs). This receptor was taken from a boy younger than 18. The CDR3 sequence: CATGPSYEQYF. The CDR3 nucleotides are TGTGCCACCGGACCCTCCTACGAGCAGTACTTC.